This T cell receptor beta chain was identified during a study of blood T cell repertoires in COVID-19 (TCRdb year 2020). A note on the overall study: Samples from collaborators originated in the United States, Italy and Spain and spanned both the acute and convalescent phases of COVID-19. The material from the prospective study consisted of cDNA or gDNA derived from T cells, B-cell-depleted T cells, or PBMCs. The dataset comprised deeply sampled blood TCRbeta repertoires from subjects exposed to, actively infected with, or recovered from COVID-19. The repertoires were made available in a free public database intended to serve as a resource for research on the immune response to SARS-CoV-2. Samples were obtained from the ongoing ImmuneRACE study (first 160 participants) and from over 1,000 subjects provided by 6 global collaborators. The sample metadata nearly always contained a de-identified subject ID, COVID-19 status, age in years and sex. HLA class I and class II types, where available, came from metadata supplied by the sample provider rather than from assay-based typing. What the authors observed across the whole study: How much clinical and demographic metadata was included differed by source and by participant, and the metadata was provided uncurated.

The collaborating institutions used their own protocols to collect whole blood in K2EDTA tubes. Collaborator samples were shipped for TCRbeta analysis as frozen whole blood, isolated PBMCs, or DNA extracted from either sample type. Worth noting for this clone: Its antigen remains undetermined. It has no much larger one-base neighbor in the sample; base qualities were not kept.

TCRbeta CDR3 regions were amplified from genomic DNA using the immunoSEQ Assay, a bias-controlled multiplex PCR. The published analysis was carried out like this. The number of nucleated cells in each sample was estimated by amplification of reference gene primers within the assay. Sequence reads were collapsed and filtered to measure the absolute abundance of every unique TCRbeta CDR3 rearrangement. For each sample, productive Simpson clonality was calculated as the square root of Simpson's diversity index over productive rearrangements. TCRdb holds this immuneACCESS table with in-frame rearrangements only. Some clones are missing; in checked studies, unresolved V genes explain under half, and the rest has no known cause. D and trimming come from the DNA, and the V and J calls and clone size come from that table. The sample table contains around 40,000 clones; only one count was recorded for approximately 93% of them. The top ten constitute around 4% of the sample.

V sheds 1 base and J sheds 1 base, leaving 11 bases between their ends. The CDR3 measures 15 amino acids from cysteine to phenylalanine. Just CDR3 DNA is preserved here, 45 bases in frame from base 1. Reading the germline V gene (reference sequence) gives CDR1 MNHEY and CDR2 SMNVEV. What was sequenced was peripheral blood. Recombination connected TRBV27 to TRBJ2-7, with TRBD2 tentatively as D gene (5 bases match). The sequence came from a human donor with active COVID-19. The donor label of this sample is uncertain. The DNA sequence is TGTGCCAGCAGTTTATATGGACTGCTGTCCTACGAGCAGTACTTC. Its protein product is CASSLYGLLSYEQYF.